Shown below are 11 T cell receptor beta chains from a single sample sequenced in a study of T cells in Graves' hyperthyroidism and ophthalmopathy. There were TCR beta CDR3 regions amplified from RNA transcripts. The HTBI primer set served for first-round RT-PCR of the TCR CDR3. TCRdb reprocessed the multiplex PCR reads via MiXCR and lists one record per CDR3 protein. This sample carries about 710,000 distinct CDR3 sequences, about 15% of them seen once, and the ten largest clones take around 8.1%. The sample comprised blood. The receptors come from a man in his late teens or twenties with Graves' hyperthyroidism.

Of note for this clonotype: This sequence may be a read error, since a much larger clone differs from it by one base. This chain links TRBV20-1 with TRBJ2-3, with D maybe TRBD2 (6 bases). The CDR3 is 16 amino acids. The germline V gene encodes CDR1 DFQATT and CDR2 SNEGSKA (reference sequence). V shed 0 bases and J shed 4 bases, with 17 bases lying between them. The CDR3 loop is CSARDETTRRADTQYF. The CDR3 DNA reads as TGCAGTGCTAGAGACGAGACTACCCGGAGGGCAGATACGCAGTATTTT.

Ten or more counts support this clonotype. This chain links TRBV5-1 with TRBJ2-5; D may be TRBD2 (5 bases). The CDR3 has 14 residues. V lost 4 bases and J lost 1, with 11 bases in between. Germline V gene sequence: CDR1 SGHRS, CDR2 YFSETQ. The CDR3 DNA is TGCGCCAGCAGCGGGAGTGGCACCCAAGAGACCCAGTACTTC. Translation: CASSGSGTQETQYF. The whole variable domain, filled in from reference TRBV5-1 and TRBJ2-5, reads KAGVTQTPRYLIKTRGQQVTLSCSPISGHRSVSWYQQTPGQGLQFLFEYFSETQRNKGNFPGRFSGRQFSNSRSEMNVSTLELGDSALYLCASSGSGTQETQYFGPGTRLLVL.

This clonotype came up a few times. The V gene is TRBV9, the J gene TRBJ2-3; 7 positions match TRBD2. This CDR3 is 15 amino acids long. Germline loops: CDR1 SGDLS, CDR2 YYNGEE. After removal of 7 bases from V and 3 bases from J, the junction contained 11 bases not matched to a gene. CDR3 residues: CASQGGGARTDTQYF. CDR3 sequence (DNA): TGTGCCAGCCAGGGCGGGGGAGCTCGAACAGATACGCAGTATTTT.

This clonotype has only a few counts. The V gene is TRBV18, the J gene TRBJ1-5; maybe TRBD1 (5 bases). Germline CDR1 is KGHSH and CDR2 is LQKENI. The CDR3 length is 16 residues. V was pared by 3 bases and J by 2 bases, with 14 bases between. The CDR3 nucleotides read TGTGCCAGCTCACCTTACATGGGACCCGGCAATCAGCCCCAGCATTTT. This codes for CASSPYMGPGNQPQHF.

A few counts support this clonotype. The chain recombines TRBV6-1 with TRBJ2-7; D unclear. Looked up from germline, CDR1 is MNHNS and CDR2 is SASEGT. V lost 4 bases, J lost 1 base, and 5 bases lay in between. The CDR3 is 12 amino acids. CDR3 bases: TGTGCCAGCAGTGGGCGGTCCTACGAGCAGTACTTC. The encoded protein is CASSGRSYEQYF.

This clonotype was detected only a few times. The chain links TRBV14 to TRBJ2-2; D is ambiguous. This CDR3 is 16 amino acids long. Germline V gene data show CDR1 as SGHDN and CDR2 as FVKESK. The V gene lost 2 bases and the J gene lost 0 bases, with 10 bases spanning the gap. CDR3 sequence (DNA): TGTGCCAGCAGCCAATTGAAGGGTACGAACACCGGGGAGCTGTTTTTT. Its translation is CASSQLKGTNTGELFF.

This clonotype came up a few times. The DNA for the CDR3 is TGCAGTGCTAGAGATCTGAATCTAGGCGGGAATGAGCAGTTCTTC. It encodes CSARDLNLGGNEQFF. J is TRBJ2-1 and V is TRBV20-1, with D maybe TRBD2 (5 bases). The V end was cut by 0 bases, the J end by 7 bases, with 16 bases between. Germline CDR1 is DFQATT and CDR2 is SNEGSKA (reference sequence). CDR3 length equals 15 residues.

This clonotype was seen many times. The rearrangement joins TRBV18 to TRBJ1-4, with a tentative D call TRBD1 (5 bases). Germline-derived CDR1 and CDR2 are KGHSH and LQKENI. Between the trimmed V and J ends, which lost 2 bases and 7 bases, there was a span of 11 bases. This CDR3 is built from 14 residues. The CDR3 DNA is TGTGCCAGCTCACCAATGTCGGGGGGTGAAAAACTGTTTTTT. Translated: CASSPMSGGEKLFF.

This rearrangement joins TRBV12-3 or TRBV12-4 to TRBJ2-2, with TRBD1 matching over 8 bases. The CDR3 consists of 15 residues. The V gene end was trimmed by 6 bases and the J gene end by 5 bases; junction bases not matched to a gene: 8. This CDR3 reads CASSPDRVGTGELFF. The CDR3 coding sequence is TGTGCCAGCAGCCCGGACAGGGTCGGTACCGGGGAGCTGTTTTTT.

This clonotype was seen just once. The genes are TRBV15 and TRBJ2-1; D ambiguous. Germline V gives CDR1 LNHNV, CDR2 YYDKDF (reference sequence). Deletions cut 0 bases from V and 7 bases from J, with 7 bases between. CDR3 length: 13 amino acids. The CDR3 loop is CATSREGSNEQFF. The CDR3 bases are TGTGCCACCAGCAGAGAAGGATCGAATGAGCAGTTCTTC.

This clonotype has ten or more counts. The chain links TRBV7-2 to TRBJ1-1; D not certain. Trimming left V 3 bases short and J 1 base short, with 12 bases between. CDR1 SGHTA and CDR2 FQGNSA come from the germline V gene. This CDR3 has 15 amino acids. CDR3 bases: TGTGCCAGCAGCTTCGGTTTCCGCAGGAACACTGAAGCTTTCTTT. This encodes CASSFGFRRNTEAFF.